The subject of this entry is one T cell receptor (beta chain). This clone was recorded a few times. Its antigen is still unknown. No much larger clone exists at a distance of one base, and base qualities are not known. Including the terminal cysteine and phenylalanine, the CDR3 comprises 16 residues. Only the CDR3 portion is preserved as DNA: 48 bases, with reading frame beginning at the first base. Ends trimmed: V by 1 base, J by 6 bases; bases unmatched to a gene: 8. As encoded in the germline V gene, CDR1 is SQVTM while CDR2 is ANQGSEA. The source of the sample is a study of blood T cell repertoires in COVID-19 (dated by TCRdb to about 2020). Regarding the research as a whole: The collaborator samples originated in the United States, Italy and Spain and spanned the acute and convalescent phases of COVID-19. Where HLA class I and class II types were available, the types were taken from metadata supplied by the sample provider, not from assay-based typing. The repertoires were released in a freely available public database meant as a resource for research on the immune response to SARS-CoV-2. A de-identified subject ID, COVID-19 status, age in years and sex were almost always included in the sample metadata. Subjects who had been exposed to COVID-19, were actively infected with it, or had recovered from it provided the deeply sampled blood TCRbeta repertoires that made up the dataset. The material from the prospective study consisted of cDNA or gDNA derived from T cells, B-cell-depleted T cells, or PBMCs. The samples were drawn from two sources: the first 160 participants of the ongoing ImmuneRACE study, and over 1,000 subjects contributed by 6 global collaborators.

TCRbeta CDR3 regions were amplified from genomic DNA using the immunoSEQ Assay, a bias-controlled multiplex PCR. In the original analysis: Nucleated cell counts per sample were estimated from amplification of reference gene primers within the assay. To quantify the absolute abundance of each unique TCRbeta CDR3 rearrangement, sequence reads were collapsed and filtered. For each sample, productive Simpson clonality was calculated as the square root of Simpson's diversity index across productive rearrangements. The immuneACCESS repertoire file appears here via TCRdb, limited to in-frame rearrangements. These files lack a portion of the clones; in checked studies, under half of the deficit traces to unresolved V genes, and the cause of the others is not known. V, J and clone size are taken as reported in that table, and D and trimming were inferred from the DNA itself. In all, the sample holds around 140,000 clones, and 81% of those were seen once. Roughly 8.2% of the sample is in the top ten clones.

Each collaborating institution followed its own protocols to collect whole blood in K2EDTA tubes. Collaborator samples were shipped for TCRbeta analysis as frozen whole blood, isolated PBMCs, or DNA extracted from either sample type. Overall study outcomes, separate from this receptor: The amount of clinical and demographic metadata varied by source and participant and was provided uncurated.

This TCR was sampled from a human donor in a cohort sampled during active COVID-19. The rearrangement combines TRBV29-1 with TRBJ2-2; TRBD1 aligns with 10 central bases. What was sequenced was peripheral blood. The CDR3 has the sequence CSVEGGTGEVAGELFF. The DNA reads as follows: TGCAGCGTTGAAGGTGGGACAGGGGAGGTAGCCGGGGAGCTGTTTTTT.